This T cell receptor beta chain was profiled in a study of control samples from healthy donors and cancer patients. There are 11 residues in the CDR3. V was cut by 0 bases and J by 14 bases, with 9 bases left in between. Sequenced by immunoSEQ multiplex PCR; TCRdb stores in-frame clones only, minus some. The sample records about 410,000 clones, 75% to 95% being singletons. This receptor was obtained from a man aged 35 to 55 with head and neck cancer. Sequenced material: PBMCs. V is TRBV23-1 and J is TRBJ2-3, with D unresolved. TRBV23-1 is an ORF; its function is uncertain. CDR3 sequence: CASSQSCLPYF. The DNA of the CDR3 is TGCGCCAGCAGTCAATCGTGTCTTCCGTATTTT.